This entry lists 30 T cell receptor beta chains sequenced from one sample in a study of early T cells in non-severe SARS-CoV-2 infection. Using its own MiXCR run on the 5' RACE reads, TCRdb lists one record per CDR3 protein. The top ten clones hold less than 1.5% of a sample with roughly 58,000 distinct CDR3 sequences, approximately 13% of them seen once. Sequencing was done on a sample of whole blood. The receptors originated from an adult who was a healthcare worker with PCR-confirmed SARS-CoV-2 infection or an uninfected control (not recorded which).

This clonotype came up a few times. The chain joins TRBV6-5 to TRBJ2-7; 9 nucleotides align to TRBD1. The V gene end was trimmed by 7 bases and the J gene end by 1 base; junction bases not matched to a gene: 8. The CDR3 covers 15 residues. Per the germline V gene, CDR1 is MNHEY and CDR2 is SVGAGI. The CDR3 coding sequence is TGTGCCAGCACTCCGGACAGGGGAGGATCCTACGAGCAGTACTTC. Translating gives CASTPDRGGSYEQYF.

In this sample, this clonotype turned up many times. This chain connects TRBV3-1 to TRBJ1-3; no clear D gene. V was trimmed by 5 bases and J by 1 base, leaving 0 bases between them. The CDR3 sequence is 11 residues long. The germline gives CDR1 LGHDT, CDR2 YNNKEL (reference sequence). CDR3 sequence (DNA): TGTGCCAGCAGCTCTGGAAACACCATATATTTT. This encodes CASSSGNTIYF.

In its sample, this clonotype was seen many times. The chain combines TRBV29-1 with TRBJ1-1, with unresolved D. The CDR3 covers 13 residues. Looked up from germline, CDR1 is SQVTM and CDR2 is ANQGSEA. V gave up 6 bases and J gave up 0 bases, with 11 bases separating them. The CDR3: CSVAKSVNTEAFF. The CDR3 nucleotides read TGCAGCGTCGCGAAGTCTGTGAACACTGAAGCTTTCTTT.

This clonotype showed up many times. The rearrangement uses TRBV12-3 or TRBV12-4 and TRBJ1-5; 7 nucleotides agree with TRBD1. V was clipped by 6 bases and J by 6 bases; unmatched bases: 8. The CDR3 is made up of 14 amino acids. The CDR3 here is CASRATGTSQPQHF. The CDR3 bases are TGTGCCAGCAGGGCGACAGGGACGAGTCAGCCCCAGCATTTT.

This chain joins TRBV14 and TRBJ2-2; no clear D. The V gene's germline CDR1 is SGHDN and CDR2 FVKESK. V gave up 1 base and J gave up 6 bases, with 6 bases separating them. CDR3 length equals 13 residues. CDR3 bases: TGTGCCAGCAGCCAAGGGATTCCCGGGGAGCTGTTTTTT. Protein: CASSQGIPGELFF.

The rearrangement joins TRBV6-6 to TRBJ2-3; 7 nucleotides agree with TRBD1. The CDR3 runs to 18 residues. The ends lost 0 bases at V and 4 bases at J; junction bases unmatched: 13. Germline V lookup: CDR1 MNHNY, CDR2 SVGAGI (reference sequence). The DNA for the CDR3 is TGTGCCAGCAGTTACTCGAAGGGACAGCCTATAGGGGCAGATACGCAGTATTTT. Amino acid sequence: CASSYSKGQPIGADTQYF.

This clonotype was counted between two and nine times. CDR3 in amino acids: CASSFEGRANYGYTF. CDR3 nucleotide sequence: TGCGCCAGCAGCTTCGAGGGGCGGGCTAACTATGGCTACACCTTC. V usage is TRBV5-1 and J usage is TRBJ1-2, with D possibly being TRBD1 (5 bases). With 2 bases removed from V and 0 bases from J, the gap between germline ends came to 11 bases. The V gene's germline CDR1 is SGHRS and CDR2 YFSETQ. The CDR3 has 15 residues.

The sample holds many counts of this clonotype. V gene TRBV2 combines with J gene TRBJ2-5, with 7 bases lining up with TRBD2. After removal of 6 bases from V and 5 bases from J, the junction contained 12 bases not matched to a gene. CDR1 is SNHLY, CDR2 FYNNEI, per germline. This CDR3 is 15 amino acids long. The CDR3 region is CASRARALAMETQYF. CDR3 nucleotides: TGTGCCAGCAGGGCAAGGGCACTAGCGATGGAGACCCAGTACTTC.

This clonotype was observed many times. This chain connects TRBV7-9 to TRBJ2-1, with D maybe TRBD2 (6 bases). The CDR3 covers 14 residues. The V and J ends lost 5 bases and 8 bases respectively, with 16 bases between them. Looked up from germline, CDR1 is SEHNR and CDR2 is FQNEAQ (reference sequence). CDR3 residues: CASSPVVGLYEQFF. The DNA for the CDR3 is TGTGCCAGCAGCCCCGTGGTGGGACTCTATGAGCAGTTCTTC.

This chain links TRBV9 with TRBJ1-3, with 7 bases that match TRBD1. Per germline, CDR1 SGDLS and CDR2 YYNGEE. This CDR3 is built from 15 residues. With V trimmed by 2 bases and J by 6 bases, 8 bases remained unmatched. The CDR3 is CASSVLGTEPNTIYF. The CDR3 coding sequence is TGTGCCAGCAGCGTCCTCGGGACAGAACCAAACACCATATATTTT.

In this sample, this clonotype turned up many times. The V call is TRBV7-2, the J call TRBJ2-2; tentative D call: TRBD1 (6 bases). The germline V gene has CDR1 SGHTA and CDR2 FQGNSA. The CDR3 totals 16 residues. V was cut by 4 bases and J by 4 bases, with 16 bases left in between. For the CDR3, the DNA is TGTGCCAGCAGCTCGGGGTTGGGGGCGCGCACCGGGGAGCTGTTTTTT. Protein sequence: CASSSGLGARTGELFF.

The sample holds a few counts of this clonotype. CDR3 DNA sequence: TGTGCCAGCAGCTTATCTGGCGGGGTCGGTTCACCCCTCCACTTT. Protein product: CASSLSGGVGSPLHF. The chain links TRBV7-8 to TRBJ1-6; D gene uncertain. Trimming cost V 2 bases and J 9 bases, with 14 bases left between them. The V gene's germline CDR1 is SGHVS and CDR2 FQNEAQ. The CDR3 extends over 15 amino acids.

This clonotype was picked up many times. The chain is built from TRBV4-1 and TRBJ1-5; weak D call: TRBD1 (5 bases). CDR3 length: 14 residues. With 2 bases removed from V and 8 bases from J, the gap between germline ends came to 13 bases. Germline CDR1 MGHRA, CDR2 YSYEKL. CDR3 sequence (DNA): TGCGCCAGCAGCCAAACAGGCGCGGGGGAGCCCCAGCATTTT. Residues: CASSQTGAGEPQHF.

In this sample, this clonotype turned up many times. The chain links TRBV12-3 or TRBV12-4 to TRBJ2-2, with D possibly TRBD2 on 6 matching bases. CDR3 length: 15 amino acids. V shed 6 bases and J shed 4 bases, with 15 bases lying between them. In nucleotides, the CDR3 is TGTGCCAGCAGAAGAACGGGGGATTCCACCGGGGAGCTGTTTTTT. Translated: CASRRTGDSTGELFF.

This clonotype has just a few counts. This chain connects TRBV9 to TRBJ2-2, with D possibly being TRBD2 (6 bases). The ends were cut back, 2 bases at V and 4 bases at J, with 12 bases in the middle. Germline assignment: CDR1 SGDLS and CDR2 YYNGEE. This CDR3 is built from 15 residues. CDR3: CASSVAEGFTGELFF. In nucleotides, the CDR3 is TGTGCCAGCAGCGTTGCGGAGGGGTTCACCGGGGAGCTGTTTTTT. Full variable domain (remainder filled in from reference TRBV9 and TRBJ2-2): DSGVTQTPKHLITATGQRVTLRCSPRSGDLSVYWYQQSLDQGLQFLIQYYNGEERAKGNILERFSAQQFPDLHSELNLSSLELGDSALYFCASSVAEGFTGELFFGEGSRLTVL.

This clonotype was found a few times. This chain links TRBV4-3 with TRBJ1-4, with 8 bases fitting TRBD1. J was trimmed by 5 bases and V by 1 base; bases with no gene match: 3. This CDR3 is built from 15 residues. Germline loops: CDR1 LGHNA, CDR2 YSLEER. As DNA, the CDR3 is TGCGCCAGCAGCCAAGGTCGACAGGGGAATGAAAAACTGTTTTTT. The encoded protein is CASSQGRQGNEKLFF.

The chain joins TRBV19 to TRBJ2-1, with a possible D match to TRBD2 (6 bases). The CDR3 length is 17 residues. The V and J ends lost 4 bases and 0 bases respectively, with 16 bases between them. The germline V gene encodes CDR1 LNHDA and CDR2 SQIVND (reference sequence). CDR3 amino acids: CASSRIVRGSSYNEQFF. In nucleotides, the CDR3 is TGTGCCAGTAGTAGAATAGTACGGGGGAGCTCCTACAATGAGCAGTTCTTC.

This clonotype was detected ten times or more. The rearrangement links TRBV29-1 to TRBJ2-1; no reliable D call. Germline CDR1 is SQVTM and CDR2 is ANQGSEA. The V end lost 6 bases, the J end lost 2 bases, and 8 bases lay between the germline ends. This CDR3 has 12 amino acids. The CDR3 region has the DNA TGCAGCGTCTGGGTTCCCTACAATGAGCAGTTCTTC. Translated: CSVWVPYNEQFF.

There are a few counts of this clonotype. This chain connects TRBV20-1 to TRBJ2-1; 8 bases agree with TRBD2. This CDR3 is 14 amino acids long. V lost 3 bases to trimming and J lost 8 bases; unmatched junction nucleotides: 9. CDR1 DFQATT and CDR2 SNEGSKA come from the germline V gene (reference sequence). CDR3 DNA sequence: TGCAGTGCTAGCGGGGGGGCCACAATGGATGAGCAGTTCTTC. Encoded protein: CSASGGATMDEQFF.

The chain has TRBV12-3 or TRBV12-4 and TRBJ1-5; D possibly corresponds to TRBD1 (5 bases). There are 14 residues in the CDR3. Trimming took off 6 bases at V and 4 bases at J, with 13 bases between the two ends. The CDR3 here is CASSPLRGNQPQHF. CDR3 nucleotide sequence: TGTGCCAGCAGCCCCTTAAGGGGAAATCAGCCCCAGCATTTT.

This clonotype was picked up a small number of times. CDR3 sequence: CAWSVTRNTEAFF. The CDR3 bases are TGTGCCTGGAGTGTGACACGGAACACTGAAGCTTTCTTT. The rearrangement uses TRBV30 and TRBJ1-1; D not resolved. The CDR3 contains 13 residues. Trimming left V 0 bases short and J 1 base short, with 6 bases between. Germline assignment: CDR1 GTSNPN and CDR2 SVGIG (reference sequence).

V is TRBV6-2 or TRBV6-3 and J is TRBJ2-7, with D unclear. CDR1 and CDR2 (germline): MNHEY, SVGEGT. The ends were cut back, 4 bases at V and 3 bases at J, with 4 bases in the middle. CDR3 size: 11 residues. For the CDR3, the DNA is TGTGCCAGCAGTTCCCTCTACGAGCAGTACTTC. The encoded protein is CASSSLYEQYF.

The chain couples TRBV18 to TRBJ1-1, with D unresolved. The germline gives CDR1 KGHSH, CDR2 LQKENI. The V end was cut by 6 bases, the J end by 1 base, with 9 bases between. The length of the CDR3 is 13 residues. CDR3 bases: TGTGCCAGCTCGTCTGAAAGGAACACTGAAGCTTTCTTT. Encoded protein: CASSSERNTEAFF.

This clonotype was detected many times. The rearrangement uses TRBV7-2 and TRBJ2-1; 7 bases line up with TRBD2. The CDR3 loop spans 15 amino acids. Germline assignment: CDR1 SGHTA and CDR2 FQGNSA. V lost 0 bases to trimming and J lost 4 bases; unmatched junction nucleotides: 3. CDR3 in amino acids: CASSLAVSGYNEQFF. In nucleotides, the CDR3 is TGTGCCAGCAGCTTAGCGGTTAGCGGGTACAATGAGCAGTTCTTC.

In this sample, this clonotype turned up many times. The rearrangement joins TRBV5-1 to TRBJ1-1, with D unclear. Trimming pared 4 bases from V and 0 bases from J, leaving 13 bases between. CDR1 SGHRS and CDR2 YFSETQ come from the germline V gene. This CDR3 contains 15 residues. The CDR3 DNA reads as TGCGCCAGCAGCCTGGGAGGGCAGGTGAACACTGAAGCTTTCTTT. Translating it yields CASSLGGQVNTEAFF.

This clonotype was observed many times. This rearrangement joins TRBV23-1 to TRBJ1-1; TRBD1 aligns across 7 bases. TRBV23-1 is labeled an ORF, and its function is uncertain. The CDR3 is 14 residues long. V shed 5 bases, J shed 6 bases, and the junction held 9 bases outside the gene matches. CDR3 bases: TGCGCCAGCAGTTTAAAACAGGGGATGCCTGAAGCTTTCTTT. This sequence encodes CASSLKQGMPEAFF.

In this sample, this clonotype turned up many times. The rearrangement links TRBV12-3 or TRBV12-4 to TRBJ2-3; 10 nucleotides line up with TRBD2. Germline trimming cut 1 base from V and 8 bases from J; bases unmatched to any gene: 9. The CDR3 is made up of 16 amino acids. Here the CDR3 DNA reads TGTGCCAGCAGTTTAGGTCGGCTAGCGGGGGACGGTACGCAGTATTTT. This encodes CASSLGRLAGDGTQYF.

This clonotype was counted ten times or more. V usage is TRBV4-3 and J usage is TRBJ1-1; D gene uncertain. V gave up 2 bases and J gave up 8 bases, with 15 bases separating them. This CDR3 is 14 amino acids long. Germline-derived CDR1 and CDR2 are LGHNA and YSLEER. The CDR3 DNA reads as TGCGCCAGCAGCCAACAACAAAAACTACACGAAGCTTTCTTT. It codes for CASSQQQKLHEAFF.

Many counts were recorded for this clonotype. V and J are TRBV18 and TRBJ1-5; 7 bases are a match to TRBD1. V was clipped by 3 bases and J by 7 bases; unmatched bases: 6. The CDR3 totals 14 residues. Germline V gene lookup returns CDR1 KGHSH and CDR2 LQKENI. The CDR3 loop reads CASSPTGAVQPQHF. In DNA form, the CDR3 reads TGTGCCAGCTCACCTACAGGGGCAGTGCAGCCCCAGCATTTT.

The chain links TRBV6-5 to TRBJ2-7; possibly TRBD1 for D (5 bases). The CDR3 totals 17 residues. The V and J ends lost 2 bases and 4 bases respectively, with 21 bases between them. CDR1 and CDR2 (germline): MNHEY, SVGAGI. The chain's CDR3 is CASSYLRFQGGKYEQYF. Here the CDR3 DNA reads TGTGCCAGCAGTTACCTCAGATTCCAGGGTGGAAAGTACGAGCAGTACTTC.